These T cell receptor beta chains were read from a single sample in a study of metastatic and nonmetastatic thyroid tumors. TCRdb reanalyzed the PCR reads with MiXCR. Of some 25,000 clones in the sample, around 20% were seen once. Source material: blood. The receptors shown here come from a female donor with papillary thyroid cancer or a benign thyroid nodule (not recorded which). Some clones in this sample may be carry-over from other donors' samples. The CDR3 runs from the conserved cysteine through the conserved F or W. The D gene is left open where the match is weak. Size tells how often a clone was seen (once, few, many) or the class of an expanded clone, and some rows leave it out.

clone size: many; D gene: -; V gene: TRBV11-2; J gene: TRBJ2-7; CDR3 protein: CASSFRQTEQYF; CDR3 DNA: TGTGCCAGCAGCTTTCGACAGACCGAGCAGTACTTC
clone size: medium-sized; D gene: -; V gene: TRBV5-1; J gene: TRBJ2-7; CDR3 protein: CASSPDSLGDEQYF; CDR3 DNA: TGCGCCAGCAGCCCCGACTCTTTAGGGGACGAGCAGTACTTC
clone size: -; D gene: TRBD2; V gene: TRBV28; J gene: TRBJ2-1; CDR3 protein: CASSYSSSGGNEQFF; CDR3 DNA: TGTGCCAGCAGTTACTCGTCTAGCGGGGGAAATGAGCAGTTCTTC
clone size: many; D gene: TRBD1; V gene: TRBV5-1; J gene: TRBJ2-3; CDR3 protein: CASSLGQGASTDTQYF; CDR3 DNA: TGCGCCAGCAGCTTGGGTCAGGGGGCGAGCACAGATACGCAGTATTTT
clone size: many; D gene: TRBD2; V gene: TRBV9; J gene: TRBJ2-1; CDR3 protein: CASSVAGRGNEQFF; CDR3 DNA: TGTGCCAGCAGCGTAGCTGGGAGGGGCAATGAGCAGTTCTTC
clone size: -; D gene: -; V gene: TRBV5-1; J gene: TRBJ2-3; CDR3 protein: CASSLSNSADSQYF; CDR3 DNA: TGCGCCAGCAGCTTAAGTAATAGCGCAGATTCGCAGTATTTT
clone size: -; D gene: -; V gene: TRBV6-2/TRBV6-3; J gene: TRBJ2-3; CDR3 protein: CAISPAVGGPSTDTQYF; CDR3 DNA: TGTGCCATCAGCCCCGCAGTAGGGGGGCCTAGCACAGATACCCAGTATTTT
clone size: many; D gene: -; V gene: TRBV5-6; J gene: TRBJ2-1; CDR3 protein: CASSLSGATSYNEQFF; CDR3 DNA: TGTGCCAGCAGCTTAAGCGGAGCGACCTCCTACAATGAGCAGTTCTTC
clone size: many; D gene: TRBD1; V gene: TRBV3-1; J gene: TRBJ1-1; CDR3 protein: CASSQGQGEAFF; CDR3 DNA: TGTGCCAGCAGCCAAGGACAGGGAGAAGCTTTCTTT
clone size: -; D gene: TRBD1; V gene: TRBV20-1; J gene: TRBJ1-2; CDR3 protein: CSARRGQGDGYTF; CDR3 DNA: TGCAGTGCTCGACGAGGACAGGGCGATGGCTACACCTTC
clone size: many; D gene: TRBD1; V gene: TRBV4-3; J gene: TRBJ2-2; CDR3 protein: CASSHGQGTGELFF; CDR3 DNA: TGCGCCAGCAGCCACGGACAGGGGACCGGGGAGCTGTTTTTT
clone size: medium-sized; D gene: -; V gene: TRBV6-6; J gene: TRBJ1-1; CDR3 protein: CASSYSQGSGTEAFF; CDR3 DNA: TGTGCCAGCAGTTACTCGCAGGGGAGTGGCACTGAAGCTTTCTTT
clone size: few; D gene: -; V gene: TRBV28; J gene: TRBJ1-5; CDR3 protein: CASHVGLWGENQPQHF; CDR3 DNA: TGTGCCAGCCACGTGGGGCTCTGGGGGGAAAATCAGCCCCAGCATTTT
clone size: medium-sized; D gene: TRBD1; V gene: TRBV15; J gene: TRBJ1-2; CDR3 protein: CATSQGQGYGYTF; CDR3 DNA: TGTGCCACCAGCCAAGGACAGGGCTATGGCTACACCTTC
clone size: many; D gene: -; V gene: TRBV20-1; J gene: TRBJ1-2; CDR3 protein: CSARKDPAAYGYTF; CDR3 DNA: TGCAGTGCTAGGAAGGACCCGGCGGCTTATGGCTACACCTTC
clone size: many; D gene: TRBD2; V gene: TRBV9; J gene: TRBJ2-1; CDR3 protein: CASSPKAGGAYNEQFF; CDR3 DNA: TGTGCCAGCAGCCCGAAGGCGGGGGGGGCCTACAATGAGCAGTTCTTC
clone size: many; D gene: -; V gene: TRBV25-1; J gene: TRBJ1-6; CDR3 protein: CASSESDSPLHF; CDR3 DNA: TGTGCCAGCAGTGAGTCGGATTCACCCCTCCACTTT
clone size: -; D gene: -; V gene: TRBV4-3; J gene: TRBJ1-2; CDR3 protein: CASSQDGGGPHYVNTF; CDR3 DNA: TGCGCCAGCAGCCAAGATGGTGGGGGGCCACACTATGTCAACACCTTC
clone size: -; D gene: TRBD1; V gene: TRBV6-1; J gene: TRBJ1-5; CDR3 protein: CASKVGQGGQPQHF; CDR3 DNA: TGTGCCAGCAAGGTGGGTCAGGGGGGACAGCCCCAGCATTTT
clone size: -; D gene: -; V gene: TRBV11-3; J gene: TRBJ2-5; CDR3 protein: CASSGLGETQYF; CDR3 DNA: TGTGCCAGCTCTGGACTTGGTGAGACCCAGTACTTC
clone size: many; D gene: -; V gene: TRBV3-1; J gene: TRBJ1-5; CDR3 protein: CASSPVAVTQPQHF; CDR3 DNA: TGTGCCAGCAGCCCCGTGGCAGTCACTCAGCCCCAGCATTTT
clone size: medium-sized; D gene: -; V gene: TRBV6-5; J gene: TRBJ1-3; CDR3 protein: CASSYRAGAGNTIYF; CDR3 DNA: TGTGCCAGCAGTTACAGGGCAGGGGCTGGAAACACCATATATTTT
clone size: many; D gene: -; V gene: TRBV5-1; J gene: TRBJ2-2; CDR3 protein: CASSSRNTGELFF; CDR3 DNA: TGCGCCAGCAGCAGCAGGAACACCGGGGAGCTGTTTTTT
clone size: -; D gene: -; V gene: TRBV3-1; J gene: TRBJ2-7; CDR3 protein: CAICLGRLGIAEQYF; CDR3 DNA: TGTGCCATCTGCCTAGGCAGACTAGGGATTGCCGAGCAGTACTTC
clone size: many; D gene: -; V gene: TRBV7-2; J gene: TRBJ2-1; CDR3 protein: CASSLEAKNEQFF; CDR3 DNA: TGTGCCAGCAGCTTAGAGGCCAAAAATGAGCAGTTCTTC
clone size: medium-sized; D gene: TRBD2; V gene: TRBV24-1; J gene: TRBJ2-1; CDR3 protein: CATSDVIAGGPGEQFF; CDR3 DNA: TGTGCCACCAGTGATGTAATAGCGGGGGGGCCAGGTGAGCAGTTCTTC
clone size: -; D gene: -; V gene: TRBV5-1; J gene: TRBJ1-2; CDR3 protein: CASSRSGDYGYTF; CDR3 DNA: TGCGCCAGCAGCAGGTCGGGTGACTATGGCTACACCTTC
clone size: many; D gene: -; V gene: TRBV20-1; J gene: TRBJ2-1; CDR3 protein: CSARDRDFDYNEQFF; CDR3 DNA: TGCAGTGCTAGAGACCGGGACTTCGACTACAATGAGCAGTTCTTC
clone size: many; D gene: -; V gene: TRBV2; J gene: TRBJ2-1; CDR3 protein: CASMRNTYNEQFF; CDR3 DNA: TGTGCCAGCATGAGGAACACCTACAATGAGCAGTTCTTC
clone size: many; D gene: TRBD1; V gene: TRBV2; J gene: TRBJ1-2; CDR3 protein: CASSPQGVTYGYTF; CDR3 DNA: TGTGCCAGCAGTCCTCAGGGGGTTACCTATGGCTACACCTTC